This TCR beta chain was recorded in a study of identical twins. Study-level findings and limits: Out-of-frame alpha sequences common to twins exhibited an excess of low generation probability.

Healthy Caucasians were all of the donors. TCRdb redid the calling of the 5' RACE reads with MiXCR, one entry per CDR3 protein. This sample yields some 1,600,000 distinct CDR3 sequences, of which less than 40% are seen a single time; roughly 0.3% belongs to the top ten. The CDR3 runs 14 residues. CDR1 and CDR2 from the germline V gene are DFQATT and SNEGSKA (reference sequence). With 1 base removed from V and 6 bases from J, the gap between germline ends came to 13 bases. With respect to this clonotype: Its specificity is not known.

This TCR was recovered from a newborn girl in good health. The sample consisted of cord blood. The rearrangement uses TRBV20-1 and TRBJ1-5; maybe TRBD1 (6 bases). The CDR3 region has the DNA TGCAGTGCTAGAGCGGGGGGCGGAGGTCAGCCCCAGCATTTT. It encodes CSARAGGGGQPQHF.